This T cell receptor beta chain was sequenced during a study of CD8+CD57+ T cells in acquired aplastic anemia. Across the whole study: Isolated CD4+ and CD8+ cells, once sorted, yielded DNA averaging roughly 3 ug. Broader study findings: Simpson's diversity of CD8+ cells was not significantly different in patients compared with controls. Overlapping CD8+ CDR3 repertoires of patients and controls contained around 31 shared sequences.

The CDR3 is 15 amino acids. CDR1 and CDR2 (germline): SGHTA, FQGNSA. Notes on this clonotype: The antigen remains unidentified. The junction does not match germline at one end; this may be a read error.

The use of genomic DNA as template underpinned the TCR beta VDJ and CDR3 profiling. TCRdb reprocessed the reads with MiXCR, giving one entry per CDR3 protein. The sample lists just over 400,000 distinct CDR3 sequences, about two thirds occurring once. The receptor was derived from a human donor in good health, serving as a control. The rearrangement links TRBV7-2 to TRBJ2-1; 7 bases are shared with TRBD1. The specimen was sorted CD4+, CD8+, or CD8+CD57+ T cells (not recorded which) from PBMCs. The CDR3 DNA sequence: TGTGCCAGCAGCGAAAGACAGGGTTCTAATTATGAGCACTTCTTC. Translation: CASSERQGSNYEHFF.